This T cell receptor beta chain was sequenced in a study of PD-1 blockade in classical Hodgkin lymphoma. Study-wide results and caveats: The drivers behind the repertoire differences, possibly disease activity or prior therapy, remain undefined.

Produced via immunoSEQ multiplex PCR; TCRdb's table is partial and in-frame only. This table holds around 13,000 clones, under 80% found once. There was relapse after autologous stem cell transplantation in every patient, and there was variation in brentuximab vedotin exposure. About this clone itself: What it recognizes is unknown.

This CDR3 region has 12 residues. CDR1 and CDR2 from the germline V gene are SGHTS and YDEGEE. Trimming took off 5 bases at V and 2 bases at J, with 8 bases between the two ends. The receptor was isolated from a human donor with classical Hodgkin lymphoma. Specimen: peripheral blood mononuclear cells (PBMCs), collected before the second cycle of nivolumab. J is TRBJ2-7 and V is TRBV5-8, with D tentatively TRBD1 (5 bases). CDR3 in amino acids: CASRAGTYEQYF. Here the CDR3 DNA reads TGTGCCAGCAGAGCAGGGACCTACGAGCAGTACTTC.